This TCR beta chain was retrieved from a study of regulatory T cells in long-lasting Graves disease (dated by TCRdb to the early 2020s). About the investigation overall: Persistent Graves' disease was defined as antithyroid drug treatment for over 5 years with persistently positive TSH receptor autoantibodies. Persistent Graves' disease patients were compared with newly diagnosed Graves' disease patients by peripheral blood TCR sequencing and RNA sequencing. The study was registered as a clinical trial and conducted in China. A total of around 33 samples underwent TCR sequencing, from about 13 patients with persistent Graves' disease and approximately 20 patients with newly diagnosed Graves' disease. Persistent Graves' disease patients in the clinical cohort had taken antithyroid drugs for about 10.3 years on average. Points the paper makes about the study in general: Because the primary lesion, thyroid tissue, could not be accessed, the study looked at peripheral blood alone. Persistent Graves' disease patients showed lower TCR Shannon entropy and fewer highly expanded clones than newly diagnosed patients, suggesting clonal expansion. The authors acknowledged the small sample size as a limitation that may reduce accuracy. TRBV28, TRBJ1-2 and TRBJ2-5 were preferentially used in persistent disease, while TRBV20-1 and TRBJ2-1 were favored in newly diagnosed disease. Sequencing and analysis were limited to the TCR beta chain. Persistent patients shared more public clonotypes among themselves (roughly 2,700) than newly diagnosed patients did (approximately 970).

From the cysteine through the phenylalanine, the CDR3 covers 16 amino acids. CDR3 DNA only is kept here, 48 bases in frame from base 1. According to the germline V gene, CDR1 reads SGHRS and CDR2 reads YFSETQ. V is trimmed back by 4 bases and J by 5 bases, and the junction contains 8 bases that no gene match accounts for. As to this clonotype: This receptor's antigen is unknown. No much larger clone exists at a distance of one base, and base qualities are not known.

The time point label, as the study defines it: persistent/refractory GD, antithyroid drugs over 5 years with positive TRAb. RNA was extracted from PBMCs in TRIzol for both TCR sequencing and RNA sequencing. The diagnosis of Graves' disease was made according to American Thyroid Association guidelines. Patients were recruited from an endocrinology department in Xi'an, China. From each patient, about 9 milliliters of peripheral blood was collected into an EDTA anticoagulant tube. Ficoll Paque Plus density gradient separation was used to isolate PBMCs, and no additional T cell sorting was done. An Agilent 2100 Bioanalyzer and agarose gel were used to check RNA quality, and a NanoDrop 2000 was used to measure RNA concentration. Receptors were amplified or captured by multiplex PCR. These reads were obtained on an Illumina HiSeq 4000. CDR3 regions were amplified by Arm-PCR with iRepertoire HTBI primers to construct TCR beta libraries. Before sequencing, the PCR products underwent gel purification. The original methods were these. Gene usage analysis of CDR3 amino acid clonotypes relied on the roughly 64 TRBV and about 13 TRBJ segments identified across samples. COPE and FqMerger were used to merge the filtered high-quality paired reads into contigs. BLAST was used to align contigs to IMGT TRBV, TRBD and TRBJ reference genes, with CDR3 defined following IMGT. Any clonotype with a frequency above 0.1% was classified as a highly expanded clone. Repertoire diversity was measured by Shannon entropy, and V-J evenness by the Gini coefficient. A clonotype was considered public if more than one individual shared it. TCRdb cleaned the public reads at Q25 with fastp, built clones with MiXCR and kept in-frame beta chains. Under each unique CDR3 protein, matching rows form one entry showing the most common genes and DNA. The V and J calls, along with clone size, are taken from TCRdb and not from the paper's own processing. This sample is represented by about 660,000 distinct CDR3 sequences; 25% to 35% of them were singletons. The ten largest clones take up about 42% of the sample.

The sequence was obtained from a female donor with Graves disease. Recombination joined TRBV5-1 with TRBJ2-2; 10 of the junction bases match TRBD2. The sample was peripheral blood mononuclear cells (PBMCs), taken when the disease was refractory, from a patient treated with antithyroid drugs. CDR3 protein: CASSRASGSRTGELFF. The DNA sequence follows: TGCGCCAGCAGCCGGGCTAGCGGGAGTCGGACCGGGGAGCTGTTTTTT.